This T cell receptor beta chain is from a study of blood T cell repertoires in COVID-19. About the study: The United States, Italy and Spain supplied acute and convalescent COVID-19 samples.

Authors' data handling: It was from reference gene primer amplification that nucleated cell counts were estimated. Produced via immunoSEQ multiplex PCR; TCRdb's table is partial and in-frame only. That table gives V, J and clone size, and the DNA gave D and trimming. The data show some 200,000 clones, approximately 87% seen once. V shed 2 bases, J shed 4 bases, and the junction held 1 base outside the gene matches. This CDR3 is built from 13 residues. Per the germline V gene, CDR1 is MNHEY and CDR2 is SMNVEV (reference sequence). The TCR originated in a woman aged 18-29 years who had recovered from COVID-19. The V gene is TRBV27, the J gene TRBJ1-2; 7 bases are a match to TRBD1. The sample comprised peripheral blood. The CDR3 here is CASSLTGAYGYTF. CDR3 nucleotide sequence: TGTGCCAGCAGTTTAACAGGGGCCTATGGCTACACCTTC.